Presented here are 21 T cell receptor beta chains from one specimen sequenced in a study of regulatory T cells in long-lasting Graves disease. iRepertoire HTBI primers and Arm-PCR of CDR3 regions built TCR beta libraries. TCRdb independently ran MiXCR on the multiplex PCR reads; one entry per CDR3 protein. The profile shows under 250,000 distinct CDR3 sequences, roughly 19% of them singletons. Regarding time point: newly diagnosed GD, antithyroid drugs for less than 3 months. The TCR library was made from RNA that had been extracted from PBMCs in TRIzol. The sample was also linked to a second study, of T cells in Graves' hyperthyroidism and ophthalmopathy.

The sample here was peripheral blood mononuclear cells (PBMCs), taken at new diagnosis, from a patient treated with antithyroid drugs. The origin of the receptors is a young woman with Graves disease.

The CDR3 coding sequence is TGTGCCAGCAGCTTAGCGCTCGGGGAGACCCAGTACTTC. As protein: CASSLALGETQYF. The chain uses TRBV7-6 and TRBJ2-5, with no clear D. The germline V gene has CDR1 SGHVS and CDR2 FNYEAQ. CDR3 length: 13 amino acids. V was clipped by 0 bases and J by 5 bases, with 7 bases between them. The variable domain in full, with the rest retrieved from reference TRBV7-6 and TRBJ2-5, is GAGVSQSPRYKVTKRGQDVALRCDPISGHVSLYWYRQALGQGPEFLTYFNYEAQQDKSGLPNDRFSAERPEGSISTLTIQRTEQRDSAMYRCASSLALGETQYFGPGTRLLVL.

This clonotype was found many times. V and J are TRBV3-1 and TRBJ2-3; D perhaps matches TRBD2 (6 bases). The ends were cut back, 4 bases at V and 3 bases at J, with 17 bases in the middle. The CDR3 has 16 amino acids. Per germline, CDR1 LGHDT and CDR2 YNNKEL (reference sequence). CDR3 DNA: TGTGCCAGCAGCCCCACGGGAGCGAGAGGGACAGATACGCAGTATTTT. As protein: CASSPTGARGTDTQYF.

Many counts were recorded for this clonotype. The chain is built from TRBV19 and TRBJ2-3; TRBD2 matches 8 bases. This CDR3 is built from 15 residues. CDR1 LNHDA and CDR2 SQIVND come from the germline V gene (reference sequence). J was trimmed by 2 bases and V by 5 bases; bases with no gene match: 6. Written as DNA, the CDR3 is TGTGCCAGTAGTCGCGGCGGGGGGCTCACAGATACGCAGTATTTT. Translation: CASSRGGGLTDTQYF.

J is TRBJ2-1 and V is TRBV12-3 or TRBV12-4; D might be TRBD1 (5 bases). The CDR3 contains 15 residues. Deletions cut 6 bases from V and 10 bases from J, with 22 bases between. The CDR3 loop reads CASSKRQPRTMEQFF. The CDR3, as DNA: TGTGCCAGCAGCAAAAGACAGCCCCGAACAATGGAGCAGTTCTTC.

Ten or more counts support this clonotype. V usage is TRBV28 and J usage is TRBJ1-6, with 8 bases aligning to TRBD1. CDR1 MDHEN and CDR2 SYDVKM come from the germline V gene. This CDR3 spans 15 amino acids. Unmatched junction bases numbered 8, after V lost 7 bases and J lost 6 bases. CDR3 DNA sequence: TGTGCCAGCACCCGAGGGACAGGCCCTAATTCACCCCTCCACTTT. Its protein is CASTRGTGPNSPLHF. The full variable domain, rest sourced from reference TRBV28 and TRBJ1-6, is DVKVTQSSRYLVKRTGEKVFLECVQDMDHENMFWYRQDPGLGLRLIYFSYDVKMKEKGDIPEGYSVSREKKERFSLILESASTNQTSMYLCASTRGTGPNSPLHFGNGTRLTVT.

The table lists this clonotype with a few counts. The chain joins TRBV5-5 to TRBJ2-3; D is unclear. This CDR3 has 12 residues. Germline values: CDR1 SGHKS, CDR2 YYEKEE (reference sequence). V was clipped by 4 bases and J by 6 bases, with 9 bases between them. Written as DNA, the CDR3 is TGTGCCAGCAGCCCCCGACTTGATACGCAGTATTTT. Its translation: CASSPRLDTQYF.

At least ten counts were recorded for this clonotype. The chain employs TRBV15 and TRBJ2-2; D is unresolved. The germline CDR1 and CDR2 sequences are LNHNV and YYDKDF (reference sequence). The CDR3 sequence is 15 residues long. The V end lost 1 base, the J end lost 1 base, and 7 bases lay between the germline ends. The CDR3 is CATSRVGGNTGELFF. Written as DNA, the CDR3 is TGTGCCACCAGCAGAGTCGGCGGGAACACCGGGGAGCTGTTTTTT.

This clonotype was found a few times. The chain carries TRBV12-3 or TRBV12-4 and TRBJ2-7; D tentatively fits TRBD1 or TRBD2 (5 bases each). The ends were cut back, 3 bases at V and 1 base at J, with 13 bases in the middle. This CDR3 is built from 15 residues. The CDR3 spells CASSLLGEHSYEQYF. The CDR3 nucleotides read TGTGCCAGCAGTTTGTTGGGGGAGCATTCCTACGAGCAGTACTTC.

The genes are TRBV28 and TRBJ2-3, with D possibly TRBD1 on 5 matching bases. The CDR3 sequence is 16 residues long. CDR1 and CDR2 from the germline V gene are MDHEN and SYDVKM. V shed 4 bases and J shed 0 bases, with 14 bases lying between them. The CDR3 loop is CASSSRTPYSTDTQYF. Written as DNA, the CDR3 is TGTGCCAGCAGTTCCCGGACACCTTATAGCACAGATACGCAGTATTTT.

This rearrangement joins TRBV28 to TRBJ2-7, with TRBD1 matching 11 bases. V shed 6 bases and J 5 bases; nucleotides not matched to a gene: 12. The CDR3 is 16 amino acids. From germline, CDR1 is MDHEN and CDR2 SYDVKM. The CDR3 spells CASSLVPGQGGHEQYF. Written as DNA, the CDR3 is TGTGCCAGCAGCCTTGTTCCGGGACAGGGGGGCCACGAGCAGTACTTC.

A few counts support this clonotype. This chain joins TRBV5-5 and TRBJ1-4; the match to TRBD1 covers 9 bases. J gave up 8 bases and V 4 bases, and 12 bases lay outside the gene matches. This CDR3 is built from 16 residues. Germline V gene data show CDR1 as SGHKS and CDR2 as YYEKEE (reference sequence). The chain's CDR3 is CASSLIPGTGSEKLFF. The DNA of the CDR3 is TGTGCCAGCAGCCTTATACCGGGGACAGGGAGCGAAAAACTGTTTTTT. The variable domain in full, with the rest retrieved from reference TRBV5-5 and TRBJ1-4, is DAGVTQSPTHLIKTRGQQVTLRCSPISGHKSVSWYQQVLGQGPQFIFQYYEKEERGRGNFPDRFSARQFPNYSSELNVNALLLGDSALYLCASSLIPGTGSEKLFFGSGTQLSVL.

The chain uses TRBV3-1 and TRBJ1-1, with D possibly TRBD1 on 6 matching bases. The CDR3 spans 13 residues. The V gene lost 5 bases and the J gene lost 10 bases, with 17 bases spanning the gap. In germline, CDR1 is LGHDT, CDR2 YNNKEL (reference sequence). CDR3 DNA: TGTGCCAGCAGCAGGAATGGAGAGGGGGGAGCTTTCTTT. Amino acid sequence: CASSRNGEGGAFF.

Remarks on this clonotype: A read error is possible here, since a much larger clone lies one base away. The V gene is TRBV6-5, the J gene TRBJ1-2, with 7 bases fitting TRBD1. The CDR3 loop spans 14 amino acids. CDR1 MNHEY and CDR2 SVGAGI come from the germline V gene. The chain's CDR3 is CAGSYTGEGYGYTF. CDR3 coding DNA: TGTGCCGGCAGTTACACAGGGGAGGGCTATGGCTACACCTTC.

The sample holds many counts of this clonotype. V usage is TRBV28 and J usage is TRBJ1-1; D is perhaps TRBD1 (5 bases). The V and J ends lost 6 bases and 1 base respectively, with 9 bases between them. Germline loops: CDR1 MDHEN, CDR2 SYDVKM. This CDR3 contains 13 residues. CDR3 loop: CASRGHSNTEAFF. The CDR3 bases are TGTGCCAGCAGAGGACACTCGAACACTGAAGCTTTCTTT.

This clonotype appeared many times. This rearrangement joins TRBV10-3 to TRBJ2-7, with unresolved D. Germline CDR1 ENHRY, CDR2 SYGVKD. V was clipped by 0 bases and J by 0 bases, with 6 bases between them. The CDR3 consists of 14 residues. The CDR3 reads CAISESGSSYEQYF. The CDR3 DNA follows: TGTGCCATCAGTGAGTCGGGCAGCTCCTACGAGCAGTACTTC.

This clonotype was detected only a few times. V and J are TRBV19 and TRBJ2-1; 8 bases line up with TRBD1. The CDR3 is 13 amino acids. Losses at the gene ends were 11 bases for V and 3 bases for J; bases not matched to a gene: 6. Germline CDR1 LNHDA, CDR2 SQIVND (reference sequence). The DNA of the CDR3 is TGTGCCGGACAGGGTTTTTGCTACAATGAGCAGTTCTTC. This codes for CAGQGFCYNEQFF.

The sample holds many counts of this clonotype. This chain connects TRBV28 to TRBJ2-3; D gene ambiguous. The J call could be wrong; TRBJ2-7 is a better fit for the DNA end. The CDR3 spans 11 residues. Per the germline V gene, CDR1 is MDHEN and CDR2 is SYDVKM. The CDR3 bases are TGTGCCAGCTCCTATAGGGACGAGCAGTACTTC. Translated, it gives CASSYRDEQYF.

This clonotype was seen many times. The V and J genes are TRBV9 and TRBJ2-7; D unclear. V dropped 0 bases and J dropped 1 base, with 8 bases sitting between them. This CDR3 has 14 residues. From germline, CDR1 is SGDLS and CDR2 YYNGEE. The CDR3 coding sequence is TGTGCCAGCAGCGTAGGCGCTAGTTCCTACGAGCAGTACTTC. Its protein product is CASSVGASSYEQYF. Combining the CDR3 with reference TRBV9 and TRBJ2-7 gives the whole variable domain DSGVTQTPKHLITATGQRVTLRCSPRSGDLSVYWYQQSLDQGLQFLIQYYNGEERAKGNILERFSAQQFPDLHSELNLSSLELGDSALYFCASSVGASSYEQYFGPGTRLTVT.

This clonotype was observed many times. The chain uses TRBV5-8 and TRBJ2-3; tentatively, D is TRBD1 (5 bases). CDR3 size: 14 residues. V lost 3 bases and J 0 bases, leaving 8 bases between the germline ends. Germline V gene lookup returns CDR1 SGHTS and CDR2 YDEGEE. The DNA for the CDR3 is TGTGCCAGCAGCTGGGGCTGGAGCACAGATACGCAGTATTTT. Translating gives CASSWGWSTDTQYF.

This clonotype appeared many times. The chain uses TRBV12-3 or TRBV12-4 and TRBJ2-1, with unresolved D. This CDR3 is 16 amino acids long. The germline V and J ends were trimmed by 5 bases and 4 bases, with 18 bases remaining between them. The CDR3 DNA reads as TGTGCCAGCAGTCGCCCCGTAGGTTCCCTTTACAATGAGCAGTTCTTC. This codes for CASSRPVGSLYNEQFF.

This clonotype has a handful of counts. The CDR3 spells CASSFQGRRLNTIYF. The CDR3 DNA sequence: TGTGCCAGCAGTTTCCAGGGCCGCCGACTAAACACCATATATTTT. The chain employs TRBV28 and TRBJ1-3, with D maybe TRBD1 (5 bases). V shed 3 bases and J shed 6 bases, with 15 bases lying between them. The CDR3 loop spans 15 amino acids. CDR1 and CDR2 from the germline V gene are MDHEN and SYDVKM.